What follows describes a single TCR beta chain. Libraries were prepared by immunoSEQ multiplex PCR; TCRdb keeps only in-frame clonotypes and omits some of them. The sample records about 38,000 clones, roughly 90% being singletons. This entry comes from a study of blood T cell repertoires in COVID-19. Study-wide background: Both acute and convalescent COVID-19 samples were obtained from the United States, Italy and Spain.

Sequenced: peripheral blood. The clonotype comes from a human donor in a cohort sampled during active COVID-19.

This CDR3 reads CSVEARGDADTQYF. The CDR3 bases are TGCAGCGTTGAAGCCCGGGGGGATGCAGATACGCAGTATTTT. J is TRBJ2-3 and V is TRBV29-1, with 7 bases matching TRBD2. Germline V lookup: CDR1 SQVTM, CDR2 ANQGSEA. The CDR3 has 14 amino acids. V dropped 1 base and J dropped 4; count of bases not matched to a gene: 5.